This T cell receptor beta chain was profiled in a study of cytomegalovirus exposure and HLA in healthy donors. Study-wide context: Early released data comprised around 79 million unique TCRs from HLA-typed donors.

About this clone itself: What it recognizes is unknown.

General study findings and limits: Owing to their indistinguishability, certain V segments, notably TRBV6-2 and TRBV6-3, were excluded.

Donors counted as nominally healthy when sampled, yet unrecorded immune exposures were likely. CDR1 ENHRY and CDR2 SYGVKD come from the germline V gene. The CDR3 is 14 residues long. V was clipped by 0 bases and J by 7 bases; unmatched bases: 3. 13 Jbeta primers and 60 Vbeta primers were used for the PCR. TCRdb's copy holds only in-frame clones and misses some; the assay was immunoSEQ multiplex PCR. The sample shows about 190,000 clones, approximately 90% of them seen only once. Sample: PBMCs. The chain joins TRBV10-3 to TRBJ1-2; 9 nucleotides align to TRBD1. This clonotype was obtained from a boy between 2 and 10 years old in good health and CMV-seronegative. CDR3 sequence (DNA): TGTGCCATCAGTGAGTCGGACAGGGGCTCTGGCTACACCTTC. It codes for CAISESDRGSGYTF.